The clone carrying this T cell receptor (beta chain) was seen just once. Its antigen is still unknown. Method: immunoSEQ multiplex PCR; TCRdb's copy keeps in-frame clones and lacks some. The sample records some 140,000 clones, about 87% being singletons. The V and J ends lost 4 bases and 1 base respectively, with 13 bases between them. The germline V gene has CDR1 MNHEY and CDR2 SVGEGT. The CDR3 has 15 residues. These data belong to a study of T cell responses to AZD1222 COVID-19 vaccine. Study summary: Second doses that came at about 4 or about 12 weeks were put together.

Study-wide findings and caveats: Just 5 to 7 people given AZD1222 tested seropositive at baseline.

Sequencing was performed on peripheral blood, taken on day 0 of AZD1222 vaccination. This sequence joins TRBV6-2 or TRBV6-3 and TRBJ2-5; D perhaps matches TRBD2 (5 bases). This clonotype originated in an adult in good health. CDR3 in amino acids: CASSFDEGLQETQYF. The CDR3 DNA sequence: TGTGCCAGCAGTTTCGATGAGGGCCTCCAAGAGACCCAGTACTTC.